This T cell receptor beta chain was sequenced in a study of control samples from healthy donors and cancer patients (dated by TCRdb to the early 2020s). A note on this clone: It lacks a known antigen. The input lacks base qualities; no much larger clone sits a single base away.

The CDR3 starts with the cysteine, ends with the phenylalanine, and has 13 residues. Only the CDR3 DNA is retained, 39 bases long and in frame from the first base. Between the V and J ends, shortened by 1 base and 4 bases respectively, the junction contains 10 bases. CDR1 and CDR2, per the germline V gene (reference sequence), are GTSNPN and SVGIG. The library was obtained by the immunoSEQ multiplex PCR assay. TCRdb's version of the immuneACCESS table is confined to in-frame rearrangements and falls short of the full clone set. An unresolved V gene accounts for under half of the shortfall where checked; the remainder is of unknown origin. In this sample the table shows over 100,000 clones, about 90% of which occur a single time. The ten top clones hold approximately 2% of the sample.

This TCR came from a woman aged 50 to 60 in good health. The chain joins TRBV30 to TRBJ1-1; TRBD1 is a possible D gene, resting on 5 matching bases. Input material: blood. The nucleotide sequence is given as TGTGCCTGGAGTGGGGGGTATAGCACTGAAGCTTTCTTT. This codes for CAWSGGYSTEAFF.